This TCR beta chain was profiled in a study of identifying expanded T cells in peripheral blood. Study-level results: Over about two and four weeks, about 15 and 19 clones changed, versus roughly 1.1 between replicates.

On this clone: Its specificity is not known.

Measured with immunoSEQ multiplex PCR; TCRdb has only the in-frame clones, and not every one. The sample includes 90,000 or so clones, approximately 84% of them seen just once. In germline, CDR1 is MNHNY, CDR2 SVGAGI (reference sequence). V was shortened by 7 bases and J by 2 bases, with 14 bases between the two germline ends. CDR3 length: 14 amino acids. The chain uses TRBV6-6 and TRBJ1-1; possibly TRBD1 for D (5 bases). Source material: blood. This receptor was obtained from a person between 18 and 75 years old in good health. CDR3 region: CASMTGTVNTEAFF. The DNA of the CDR3 is TGTGCCAGCATGACCGGGACGGTCAACACTGAAGCTTTCTTT.